The T cell receptor beta chain under discussion was sequenced for a study of low-dose radiotherapy and immunotherapy resistance in tumors (dated by TCRdb to 2022 to 2024). For the study in its entirety: Patients in Cohort 1 were given 0.5 Gy per fraction every 2 weeks, and the prescribed total PTV dose was 6.5 Gy. Cohort 2 received 1 Gy per fraction every two weeks, with a total of 13 Gy over 26 weeks. Patients were given nivolumab as a 240 mg flat dose every two weeks and ipilimumab at 1 mg/kg every six weeks, with both drugs delivered intravenously. Intravenous cyclophosphamide at 200 mg/m2 was administered every two weeks, one day ahead of each radiation and immunotherapy administration. Starting on cycle 1 day 1, patients took 300 mg of aspirin by mouth once a day for four cycles. No randomization into treatment groups was done for the people taking part in the trial. The translational analysis covered eight patients: three from the first dose cohort and the first five from the second dose cohort.

With regard to this clonotype: No cognate antigen has been identified for it. Per-base quality was not reported, and no clone a single base away is much larger than it.

This specimen's time point label, per the study, means: before trial treatment. The donors came from RACIN, which was a single-arm phase I dose-escalation trial that paired nivolumab and ipilimumab with aspirin, low-dose cyclophosphamide and low-dose radiotherapy. Patients with advanced, TIL-negative solid tumors were considered eligible. V loses 2 bases, J loses 10 bases, and the germline ends lie 15 bases apart. The CDR1 and CDR2 encoded by the germline V gene are SGHDN and FVKESK. The CDR3 has 14 amino acids, counting the end cysteine and phenylalanine. Only the CDR3 portion is preserved as DNA: 42 bases, with reading frame beginning at the first base. This sample was sequenced with an Illumina HiSeq 2500. First-strand cDNA was synthesized with Superscript III and a set of TRAV- and TRBV-specific primers, covering both TCRalpha and TCRbeta chains. TCRs were amplified for about 20 PCR cycles with Phusion, using a constant-region primer paired with the adapter attached to the V primers. Amplification of the isolated mRNA was done with the MessageAmp II aRNA Amplification Kit, which involved a roughly 16-hour in vitro transcription at 37 degrees C. The Dynabeads mRNA DIRECT Purification Kit was used to isolate the mRNA for TCR sequencing. Indexed Illumina adapters were added in a second approximately 26-cycle Phusion PCR, and the resulting products were purified with AMPure XP beads. For the original study's pipeline: Custom Perl scripts pooled TCR sequences encoding the same protein, removed out-of-frame sequences and computed each clonotype's abundance. Any TCR sequence backed by just one read was left out of the analysis. Repertoire metrics included Shannon entropy, Gini index, clonality, richness, and frequency of TCRs shared between repertoires. Clones were called with MiXCR by TCRdb after fastp trimmed the public reads at Q25, and only in-frame beta chains were retained. When rows share a CDR3 protein, they turn into one entry using the most common DNA and genes. In this record, the V and J calls reflect TCRdb's handling and not the investigators' own analysis. This sample comprises tens of thousands of distinct CDR3 sequences, roughly a sixth of them detected only once. The ten biggest clones cover 2.5% to 3.5% of the sample.

Source: PBMCs, taken before treatment. This TCR was recovered from a male donor with prostate cancer. The rearranged segments are TRBV14 and TRBJ2-1; the D gene is perhaps TRBD2, on 6 matching bases. Here the CDR3 is given as CASSQRGTPFEQFF. The nucleotide sequence reads TGTGCCAGCAGCCAACGTGGGACTCCGTTCGAGCAGTTCTTC.